Following are 9 T cell receptor beta chains from one sample sequenced in a study of Ad26.COV2.S vaccination and SARS-CoV-2 variants. The treatment denotes: around 19 received Ad26.COV2.S at low or high dose, single or two shots; 5 received placebo; per-sample allocation not given. Sampling was done on day 63 after the first vaccine or placebo injection. The table came from immunoSEQ multiplex PCR; TCRdb's copy has only in-frame clones and leaves some out. The sample has under 400,000 clones, about nine tenths seen once; the top ten hold roughly 3.2%. Sequencing used peripheral blood, obtained in a trial of Ad26.COV2.S vaccine versus placebo. The receptors stem from a person aged 18-65 years who received the Ad26.COV2.S COVID-19 vaccine or a placebo.

The chain uses TRBV11-2 and TRBJ2-7, with D unclear. The CDR3 contains 13 residues. Germline CDR1 reads SGHAT; CDR2 reads FQNNGV. The V end lost 2 bases, the J end lost 2 bases, and 7 bases lay between the germline ends. The CDR3: CASSLRNTYEQYF. The CDR3 DNA is TGTGCCAGCAGCTTAAGGAATACCTACGAGCAGTACTTC.

The genes are TRBV4-2 and TRBJ2-3; D is uncertain. V was pared by 1 base and J by 7 bases, with 6 bases between. CDR1 is LGHNA and CDR2 is YNFKEQ in the germline V gene. The CDR3 totals 12 residues. CDR3: CASSQGVHTQYF. CDR3 DNA: TGTGCCAGCAGCCAAGGGGTCCATACGCAGTATTTT.

CDR3 sequence: CASSEDGGTYEQYF. Here the CDR3 DNA reads TGTGCCAGCAGTGAAGACGGCGGAACCTACGAGCAGTACTTC. The J gene is TRBJ2-7, the V gene TRBV2, with D hard to call. From germline, CDR1 is SNHLY and CDR2 FYNNEI. This CDR3 has 14 amino acids. V was shortened by 1 base and J by 2 bases, with 9 bases between the two germline ends. The full variable domain, its missing parts supplied by reference TRBV2 and TRBJ2-7, is EPEVTQTPSHQVTQMGQEVILRCVPISNHLYFYWYRQILGQKVEFLVSFYNNEISEKSEIFDDQFSVERPDGSNFTLKIRSTKLEDSAMYFCASSEDGGTYEQYFGPGTRLTVT.

Only a few counts were recorded for this clone. V is TRBV27 and J is TRBJ1-3; D not resolved. Trimming pared 4 bases from V and 0 bases from J, leaving 7 bases between. Germline V lookup: CDR1 MNHEY, CDR2 SMNVEV (reference sequence). The CDR3 has 14 amino acids. The DNA of the CDR3 is TGTGCCAGCAGTTCAGGCGGCTCTGGAAACACCATATATTTT. Residues: CASSSGGSGNTIYF.

This sequence joins TRBV10-3 and TRBJ1-5, with D possibly TRBD1 on 5 matching bases. V was cut by 5 bases and J by 3 bases, with 11 bases left in between. Germline loops: CDR1 ENHRY, CDR2 SYGVKD. The CDR3 is 14 residues long. The CDR3 DNA follows: TGTGCCATCAGTTCCCAGGGTGCCAATCAGCCCCAGCATTTT. Its protein product is CAISSQGANQPQHF.

The gene calls are TRBV27 and TRBJ1-6; no clear D gene. This CDR3 is 13 amino acids long. V lost 4 bases to trimming and J lost 8 bases, with 9 bases between them. The germline gives CDR1 MNHEY, CDR2 SMNVEV (reference sequence). In DNA, the CDR3 is TGTGCCAGCAGTTCCACCTCTTATTCACCCCTCCACTTT. As protein: CASSSTSYSPLHF.

J is TRBJ2-1 and V is TRBV9, with D possibly being TRBD1 or TRBD2 (5 bases each). The germline gives CDR1 SGDLS, CDR2 YYNGEE. CDR3 length equals 18 residues. V lost 0 bases and J lost 0, with 16 bases in between. In DNA, the CDR3 is TGTGCCAGCAGCGTAGAGAGGGGCCCTACGGTCTCCTACAATGAGCAGTTCTTC. Protein product: CASSVERGPTVSYNEQFF.

This chain connects TRBV16 to TRBJ1-1, with TRBD1 identical over 7 bases. CDR1 KGHSY and CDR2 FQNENV come from the germline V gene. The CDR3 runs to 15 residues. J was trimmed by 1 base and V by 7 bases; bases with no gene match: 9. The CDR3 nucleotides read TGTGCCAGCACCGTAGGGGCAGGGGGGAACACTGAAGCTTTCTTT. Translation: CASTVGAGGNTEAFF.

This clone came up once. The gene calls are TRBV7-3 and TRBJ2-1, with D possibly being TRBD2 (7 bases). CDR1 is SGHTA and CDR2 is FQGTGA in the germline V gene. The CDR3 contains 16 residues. Trimming cost V 5 bases and J 7 bases, with 21 bases left between them. CDR3 region: CASSRPYGGAGNEQFF. In DNA, the CDR3 is TGTGCCAGCAGCCGCCCGTATGGGGGGGCCGGGAATGAGCAGTTCTTC.